Presented here are 30 T cell receptor beta chains from one specimen sequenced in a study of OX40 agonist ivuxolimab in advanced cancers. Repertoires were generated with immunoSEQ multiplex PCR, while TCRdb's copy carries only in-frame clones and drops some. This table has nearly 50,000 clones, approximately 91% appearing once. This sample comprised CD4+ or CD8+ T cells sorted from blood, obtained in a trial of the OX40 agonist ivuxolimab. The origin of the receptors is an adult with an advanced solid tumor such as melanoma, head and neck, liver or kidney cancer.

This chain uses TRBV5-1 with TRBJ2-3; D could derive from TRBD1 or TRBD2 (5 bases each). The V gene's germline CDR1 is SGHRS and CDR2 YFSETQ. The CDR3 totals 16 residues. V shed 4 bases and J shed 2 bases, with 17 bases lying between them. The DNA for the CDR3 is TGCGCCAGCAGCGGGGGAGCTGCGGGCCACACAGATACGCAGTATTTT. Protein sequence: CASSGGAAGHTDTQYF.

The chain links TRBV2 to TRBJ1-1, with 8 bases lining up with TRBD1. Germline V CDR1 and CDR2: SNHLY, FYNNEI. The CDR3 spans 14 residues. J was trimmed by 0 bases and V by 10 bases; bases with no gene match: 7. CDR3 sequence reads: CANQGAGMNTEAFF. CDR3 nucleotide sequence: TGTGCCAACCAGGGGGCGGGAATGAACACTGAAGCTTTCTTT.

The rearrangement links TRBV9 to TRBJ2-3; D uncertain. Germline V gene lookup returns CDR1 SGDLS and CDR2 YYNGEE. The CDR3 is 15 residues long. Trimming took off 0 bases at V and 5 bases at J, with 13 bases between the two ends. CDR3 region: CASSVESTPLDTQYF. The CDR3 region has the DNA TGTGCCAGCAGCGTAGAGTCGACTCCGCTAGATACGCAGTATTTT.

This chain uses TRBV6-1 with TRBJ2-2; TRBD1 matches 8 bases. CDR3 size: 14 residues. V lost 7 bases, J lost 1 base, and 2 bases stayed unmatched. CDR1 and CDR2 (germline): MNHNS, SASEGT. The DNA of the CDR3 is TGTGCCAGCAAGGGGACAGGGAACACCGGGGAGCTGTTTTTT. Translating it yields CASKGTGNTGELFF.

This clone was counted between two and nine times. This chain links TRBV11-3 with TRBJ2-3; TRBD1 is a possible D gene (5 bases). V lost 1 base and J lost 0, with 17 bases in between. This CDR3 is 18 amino acids long. Germline V CDR1 and CDR2: SGHNT, YENEEA. The CDR3, as DNA: TGTGCCAGCAGCTTAGCCGTCACAGGCGACCCTAGCACAGATACGCAGTATTTT. Translating gives CASSLAVTGDPSTDTQYF.

The rearrangement uses TRBV4-1 and TRBJ2-3; a weak D match, TRBD2 (6 bases). Germline V lookup: CDR1 MGHRA, CDR2 YSYEKL. This CDR3 is 16 amino acids long. The V and J ends lost 1 base and 6 bases respectively, with 17 bases between them. CDR3 amino acids: CASSQGATSPRDTQYF. The CDR3 nucleotides are TGCGCCAGCAGCCAAGGAGCTACTAGCCCTAGGGATACGCAGTATTTT.

The table lists this clone with a few counts. The J gene is TRBJ2-3, the V gene TRBV30; D not resolved. Germline-derived CDR1 and CDR2 are GTSNPN and SVGIG (reference sequence). V lost 0 bases and J lost 0, with 16 bases in between. The CDR3 runs to 17 residues. CDR3 coding DNA: TGTGCCTGGAGTGTACCCCGAACTATAACAAGCACAGATACGCAGTATTTT. It specifies CAWSVPRTITSTDTQYF.

The rearrangement links TRBV18 to TRBJ2-7, with TRBD2 matching 9 bases. V lost 1 base to trimming and J lost 2 bases; unmatched junction nucleotides: 6. Germline V CDR1 and CDR2: KGHSH, LQKENI. The CDR3 contains 16 residues. CDR3 sequence: CASSPLTSGTTYEQYF. DNA for the CDR3: TGTGCCAGCTCACCACTGACTAGCGGCACCACCTACGAGCAGTACTTC.

The chain has TRBV7-6 and TRBJ1-4; a weak D match, TRBD1 (6 bases). The CDR3 has 16 residues. Looked up from germline, CDR1 is SGHVS and CDR2 is FNYEAQ. Trimming shortened V by 0 bases and J by 6 bases, and 14 bases separated the two germline ends. CDR3 in DNA: TGTGCCAGCAGCTTAGCGTGGGGGGCGCTGGATGAAAAACTGTTTTTT. It is translated as CASSLAWGALDEKLFF.

The chain has TRBV5-6 and TRBJ2-7; TRBD1 aligns across 10 bases. Trimming at V came to 4 bases and at J to 4 bases, leaving 8 bases not matched to a gene. Per the germline V gene, CDR1 is SGHDT and CDR2 is YYEEEE. The CDR3 has 15 residues. The CDR3 nucleotides are TGTGCCAGCAGCACAGGGACAGGGGCTTTATACGAGCAGTACTTC. Its protein product is CASSTGTGALYEQYF.

As to this clone: The same CDR3 can be traced to other DNA sequences in this sample. CDR3 in DNA: TGTGCCAGCAGCCAAGATCCCCCAGGGGGCTTATTAGAGACCCAGTACTTC. It translates to CASSQDPPGGLLETQYF. The rearrangement links TRBV4-2 to TRBJ2-5; 8 positions match TRBD1. J lost 4 bases, V lost 0 bases, and 10 bases had no gene match. Germline V lookup: CDR1 LGHNA, CDR2 YNFKEQ. The CDR3 length is 17 residues.

This sequence joins TRBV10-2 and TRBJ2-7; TRBD2 matches at 14 bases. J gave up 3 bases and V 6 bases, and 4 bases lay outside the gene matches. Germline CDR1 WSHSY, CDR2 SAAADI. This CDR3 contains 15 residues. The CDR3 nucleotides are TGCGCCAGCAGGGGGACTAGCGGGAGAAGCTACGAGCAGTACTTC. Amino acid sequence: CASRGTSGRSYEQYF.

This clone occurred once. The genes are TRBV19 and TRBJ2-2, with D perhaps assigned TRBD1 or TRBD2 (5 bases each). Germline assignment: CDR1 LNHDA and CDR2 SQIVND (reference sequence). Trimming took 3 bases from V and 5 from J, leaving 13 bases between them. The CDR3 totals 15 residues. CDR3 in DNA: TGTGCCAGTAGTATCTCCGGGACCTGGACCGGGGAGCTGTTTTTT. Translating it yields CASSISGTWTGELFF. Combining the CDR3 with reference TRBV19 and TRBJ2-2 gives the whole variable domain DGGITQSPKYLFRKEGQNVTLSCEQNLNHDAMYWYRQDPGQGLRLIYYSQIVNDFQKGDIAEGYSVSREKKESFPLTVTSAQKNPTAFYLCASSISGTWTGELFFGEGSRLTVL.

This clone appeared a few times. J is TRBJ2-2 and V is TRBV7-9; 7 bases are a match to TRBD1. Germline V gene sequence: CDR1 SEHNR, CDR2 FQNEAQ (reference sequence). This CDR3 is built from 15 residues. With 5 bases clipped from V and 3 bases from J, the junction kept 6 bases outside the gene matches. CDR3: CASSPRDSHTGELFF. The CDR3 DNA reads as TGTGCCAGCAGCCCCCGGGACAGTCACACCGGGGAGCTGTTTTTT.

The chain is built from TRBV10-3 and TRBJ2-1; 12 bases map to TRBD2. Germline CDR1 reads ENHRY; CDR2 reads SYGVKD. V gave up 5 bases and J gave up 2 bases; unmatched junction bases: 10. There are 18 residues in the CDR3. CDR3 in DNA: TGTGCCATCAGTCAGACTAGCGGGGGCCAGGGCGCCTACAATGAGCAGTTCTTC. This encodes CAISQTSGGQGAYNEQFF.

The chain employs TRBV7-6 and TRBJ2-7; the match to TRBD1 covers 9 bases. J lost 2 bases, V lost 6 bases, and 17 bases had no gene match. The CDR3 spans 18 residues. The V gene's germline CDR1 is SGHVS and CDR2 FNYEAQ. CDR3 sequence (DNA): TGTGCCAGCAGTTTTTCCCCAACCTCCGGGACAGGGCCCTACGAGCAGTACTTC. Its protein product is CASSFSPTSGTGPYEQYF.

The chain employs TRBV15 and TRBJ1-5; possibly TRBD1 for D (6 bases). Germline V lookup: CDR1 LNHNV, CDR2 YYDKDF (reference sequence). This CDR3 spans 14 amino acids. Trimming took off 6 bases at V and 4 bases at J, with 13 bases between the two ends. The CDR3 is CATRPGQRNQPQHF. The CDR3 DNA follows: TGTGCCACCAGACCCGGACAGAGAAATCAGCCCCAGCATTTT.

V is TRBV30 and J is TRBJ2-1; 7 nucleotides agree with TRBD2. Per the germline V gene, CDR1 is GTSNPN and CDR2 is SVGIG (reference sequence). The length of the CDR3 is 14 residues. Here the CDR3 reads CATEGLADYNEQFF. The CDR3 bases are TGTGCAACGGAAGGCCTAGCGGACTACAATGAGCAGTTCTTC. The full variable domain, completed using reference TRBV30 and TRBJ2-1, is SQTIHQWPATLVQPVGSPLSLECTVEGTSNPNLYWYRQAAGRGLQLLFYSVGIGQISSEVPQNLSASRPQDRQFILSSKKLLLSDSGFYLCATEGLADYNEQFFGPGTRLTVL.

V is TRBV18 and J is TRBJ1-5; TRBD1 agrees at 9 bases. Germline V gene lookup returns CDR1 KGHSH and CDR2 LQKENI. The ends lost 3 bases at V and 5 bases at J; junction bases unmatched: 2. The CDR3 has 14 amino acids. CDR3 region: CASSPDRGYQPQHF. The CDR3 DNA is TGTGCCAGCTCACCGGACAGGGGTTATCAGCCCCAGCATTTT.

The table lists this clone with a count of one. This chain links TRBV5-6 with TRBJ2-5; perhaps TRBD1 as D (6 bases). The CDR3 totals 15 residues. V dropped 0 bases and J dropped 4 bases, with 13 bases sitting between them. From germline, CDR1 is SGHDT and CDR2 YYEEEE. The CDR3 sequence: CASSLVLAGVETQYF. As DNA, the CDR3 is TGTGCCAGCAGCTTGGTTTTGGCAGGGGTAGAGACCCAGTACTTC.

The CDR3 protein is CASRENGGYNEQFF. The CDR3 DNA sequence: TGTGCCAGCAGAGAAAACGGGGGATACAATGAGCAGTTCTTC. V gene TRBV5-4 combines with J gene TRBJ2-1; D might be TRBD2 (6 bases). The CDR3 extends over 14 amino acids. The germline CDR1 and CDR2 sequences are SGHNT and YYREEE (reference sequence). Trimming took 5 bases from V and 4 from J, leaving 13 bases between them.

The chain recombines TRBV9 with TRBJ2-1; D tentatively fits TRBD1 or TRBD2 (5 bases each). Trimming took 5 bases from V and 8 from J, leaving 11 bases between them. This CDR3 is 12 amino acids long. Germline V CDR1 and CDR2: SGDLS, YYNGEE. CDR3 sequence: CASRGDEYEQFF. Written as DNA, the CDR3 is TGTGCCAGCAGGGGGGACGAATATGAGCAGTTCTTC.

The V and J genes are TRBV28 and TRBJ2-2; 11 bases agree with TRBD1. The germline gives CDR1 MDHEN, CDR2 SYDVKM. This CDR3 is built from 14 residues. Unmatched junction bases numbered 1, after V lost 5 bases and J lost 5 bases. The CDR3 sequence: CASSGTGGTGELFF. CDR3 DNA: TGTGCCAGCAGTGGGACAGGGGGAACCGGGGAGCTGTTTTTT.

The chain recombines TRBV13 with TRBJ1-2, with no clear D. The CDR3 has 13 amino acids. V shed 6 bases and J shed 0 bases, with 8 bases lying between them. Germline V gene data show CDR1 as PRHDT and CDR2 as FYEKMQ (reference sequence). The CDR3 is CASSRGTNYGYTF. CDR3 sequence (DNA): TGTGCCAGCAGTCGAGGTACTAACTATGGCTACACCTTC.

The CDR3 protein is CASSDRKEGPKAFF. The CDR3, as DNA: TGTGCCAGCAGCGATCGAAAAGAGGGTCCCAAAGCTTTCTTT. This sequence joins TRBV11-3 and TRBJ1-1; no definite D call. This CDR3 has 14 residues. Germline loops: CDR1 SGHNT, CDR2 YENEEA. V gave up 5 bases and J gave up 9 bases, with 19 bases separating them. The full variable domain, in which reference TRBV11-3 and TRBJ1-1 provide the parts outside the CDR3, is EAGVVQSPRYKIIEKKQPVAFWCNPISGHNTLYWYLQNLGQGPELLIRYENEEAVDDSQLPKDRFSAERLKGVDSTLKIQPAELGDSAVYLCASSDRKEGPKAFFGQGTRLTVV.

V is TRBV2 and J is TRBJ2-2, with 8 bases that match TRBD1. Unmatched junction bases numbered 3, after V lost 3 bases and J lost 0 bases. In germline, CDR1 is SNHLY, CDR2 FYNNEI. CDR3 length: 16 amino acids. The CDR3 loop reads CASSEPGQANTGELFF. CDR3 DNA sequence: TGTGCCAGCAGTGAGCCGGGACAGGCGAACACCGGGGAGCTGTTTTTT.

This chain joins TRBV5-1 and TRBJ2-1; 7 positions match TRBD2. Germline assignment: CDR1 SGHRS and CDR2 YFSETQ. CDR3 size: 14 residues. V lost 5 bases and J lost 7; bases outside the gene matches: 9. The CDR3 DNA is TGCGCCAGCAGGCGAGGTCTAGCGGCAAATGAGCAGTTCTTC. Protein sequence: CASRRGLAANEQFF.

V usage is TRBV9 and J usage is TRBJ1-2, with unresolved D. This CDR3 contains 14 residues. Trimming cost V 0 bases and J 7 bases, with 13 bases left between them. In germline, CDR1 is SGDLS, CDR2 YYNGEE. This chain's CDR3 is CASSVGTVPSGYTF. In nucleotides, the CDR3 is TGTGCCAGCAGCGTAGGGACCGTGCCCTCTGGCTACACCTTC.

The CDR3 here is CASEGSTDTQYF. For the CDR3, the DNA is TGTGCCAGCGAAGGGAGCACAGATACGCAGTATTTT. The rearrangement links TRBV2 to TRBJ2-3; no clear D gene. The CDR3 contains 12 residues. Germline V gene lookup returns CDR1 SNHLY and CDR2 FYNNEI. V was pared by 8 bases and J by 0 bases, with 6 bases between.

This clone was picked up one time. The CDR3 is CASSEIRVGELFF. The CDR3 nucleotides read TGCGCCAGCAGCGAGATCAGAGTCGGGGAGCTGTTTTTT. V usage is TRBV5-1 and J usage is TRBJ2-2, with unresolved D. From germline, CDR1 is SGHRS and CDR2 YFSETQ. Trimming cost V 4 bases and J 7 bases, with 11 bases left between them. The CDR3 spans 13 residues.